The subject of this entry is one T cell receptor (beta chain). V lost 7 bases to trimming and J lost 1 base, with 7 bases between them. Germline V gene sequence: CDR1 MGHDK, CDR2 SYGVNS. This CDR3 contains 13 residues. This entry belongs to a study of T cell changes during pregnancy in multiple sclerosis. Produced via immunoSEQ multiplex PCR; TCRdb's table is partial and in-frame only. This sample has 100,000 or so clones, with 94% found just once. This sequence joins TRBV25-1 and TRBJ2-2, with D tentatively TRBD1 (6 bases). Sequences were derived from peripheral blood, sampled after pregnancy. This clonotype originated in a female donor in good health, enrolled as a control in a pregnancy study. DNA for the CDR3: TGTGCCAGCACGGGACAGAACACCGGGGAGCTGTTTTTT. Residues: CASTGQNTGELFF.